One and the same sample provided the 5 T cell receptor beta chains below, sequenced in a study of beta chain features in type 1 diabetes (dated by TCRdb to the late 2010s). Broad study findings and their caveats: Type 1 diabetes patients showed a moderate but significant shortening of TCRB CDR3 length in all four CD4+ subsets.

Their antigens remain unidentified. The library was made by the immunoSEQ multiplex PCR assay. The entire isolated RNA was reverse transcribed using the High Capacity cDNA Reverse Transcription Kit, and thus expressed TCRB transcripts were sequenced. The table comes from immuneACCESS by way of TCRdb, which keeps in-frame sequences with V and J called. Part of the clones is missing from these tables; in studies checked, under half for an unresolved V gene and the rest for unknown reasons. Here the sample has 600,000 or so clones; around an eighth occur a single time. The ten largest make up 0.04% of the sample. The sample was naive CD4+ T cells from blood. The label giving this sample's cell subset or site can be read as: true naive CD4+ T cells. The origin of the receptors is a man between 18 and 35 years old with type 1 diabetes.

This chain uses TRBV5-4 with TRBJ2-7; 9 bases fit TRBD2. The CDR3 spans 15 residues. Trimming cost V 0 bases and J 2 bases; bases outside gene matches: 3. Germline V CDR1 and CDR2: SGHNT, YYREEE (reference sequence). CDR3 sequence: CASSLEGTSPYEQYF. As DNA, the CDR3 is TGTGCCAGCAGCTTGGAAGGGACTAGCCCCTACGAGCAGTACTTC.

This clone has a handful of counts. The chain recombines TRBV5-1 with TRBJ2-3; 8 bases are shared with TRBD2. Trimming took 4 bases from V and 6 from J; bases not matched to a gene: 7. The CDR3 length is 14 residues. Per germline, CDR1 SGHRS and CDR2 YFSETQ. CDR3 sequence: CASSQGLASDTQYF. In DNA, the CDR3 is TGCGCCAGCAGCCAAGGACTAGCTAGTGATACGCAGTATTTT. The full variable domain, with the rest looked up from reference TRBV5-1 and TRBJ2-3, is KAGVTQTPRYLIKTRGQQVTLSCSPISGHRSVSWYQQTPGQGLQFLFEYFSETQRNKGNFPGRFSGRQFSNSRSEMNVSTLELGDSALYLCASSQGLASDTQYFGPGTRLTVL.

CDR3 DNA: TGTGCCAGCAGTTTCGGGACTTTCTACGAGCAGTACTTC. Translated, it gives CASSFGTFYEQYF. V usage is TRBV27 and J usage is TRBJ2-7, with TRBD2 as a possible D gene (6 bases). Germline CDR1 is MNHEY and CDR2 is SMNVEV (reference sequence). The CDR3 spans 13 residues. V lost 3 bases and J lost 3, with 9 bases in between.

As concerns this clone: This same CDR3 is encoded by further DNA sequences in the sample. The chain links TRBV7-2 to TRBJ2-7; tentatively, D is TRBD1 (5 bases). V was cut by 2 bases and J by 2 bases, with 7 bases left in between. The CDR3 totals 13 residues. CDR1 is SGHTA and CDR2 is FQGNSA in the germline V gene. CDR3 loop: CASSLQGTYEQYF. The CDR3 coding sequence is TGTGCCAGCAGCTTACAGGGCACCTACGAGCAGTACTTC.

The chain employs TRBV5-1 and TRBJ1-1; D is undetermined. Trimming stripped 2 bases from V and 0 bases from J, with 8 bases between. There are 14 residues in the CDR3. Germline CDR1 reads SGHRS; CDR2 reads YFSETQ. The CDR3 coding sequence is TGCGCCAGCAGCTTCGACACAATGAACACTGAAGCTTTCTTT. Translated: CASSFDTMNTEAFF.